The T cell receptor (beta chain) under discussion was sequenced for a study of T cells in Graves' hyperthyroidism and ophthalmopathy. General study results and limits: Most clonotypes that expanded in the thyroid above 0.001 also showed up in blood.

Amplification of TCR beta CDR3 regions was performed using RNA transcripts as template. Primed by the HTBI set, a first-round RT-PCR was run on the TCR CDR3. MiXCR, applied by TCRdb to the multiplex PCR reads, yields one record per CDR3 protein. The sample includes 45,000 to 55,000 distinct CDR3 sequences, 45% to 65% seen only once; the top ten take 34%. V shed 7 bases and J shed 0 bases, with 9 bases lying between them. This CDR3 has 13 amino acids. Per germline, CDR1 ENHRY and CDR2 SYGVKD. Concerning this clonotype: Its antigen is as yet unknown.

The study left out patients who had uncontrolled infection, other autoimmune disease, pregnancy or lactation. This TCR came from a man aged 18 to 35 with Graves' hyperthyroidism. The V and J genes are TRBV10-3 and TRBJ1-1; no reliable D call. The sample was peripheral blood or thyroid tissue (not recorded which). The CDR3 region has the DNA TGTGCCATCACTAGTTCGGTGAACACTGAAGCTTTCTTT. Amino acid sequence: CAITSSVNTEAFF.